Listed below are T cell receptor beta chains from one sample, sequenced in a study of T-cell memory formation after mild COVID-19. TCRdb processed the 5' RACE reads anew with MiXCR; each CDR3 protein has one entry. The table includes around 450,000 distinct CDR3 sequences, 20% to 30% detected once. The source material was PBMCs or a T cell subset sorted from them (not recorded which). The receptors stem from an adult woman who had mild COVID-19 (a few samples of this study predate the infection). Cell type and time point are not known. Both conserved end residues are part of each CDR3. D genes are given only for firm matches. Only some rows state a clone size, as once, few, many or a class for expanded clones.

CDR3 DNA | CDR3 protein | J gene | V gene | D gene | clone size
TGTGCCACCAGCAACAGGGGGTACACTGAAGCTTTCTTT | CATSNRGYTEAFF | TRBJ1-1 | TRBV15 | TRBD1 | .
TGCGCCAGTCAGGCAGGGACTATCACCGGGGAGCTGTTTTTT | CASQAGTITGELFF | TRBJ2-2 | TRBV4-1 | TRBD2 | .
TGTGCCAGCAGCCAAGAGGGGAACCCAACGAACACCGGGGAGCTGTTTTTT | CASSQEGNPTNTGELFF | TRBJ2-2 | TRBV3-1 | . | .
TGTGCCACCAGTGATTCTAACCCGGGAGGTAGGGGGCGCAGACACGAGCAGTACTTC | CATSDSNPGGRGRRHEQYF | TRBJ2-7 | TRBV24-1 | . | few
TGTGCCAGCTCTGAACGGGGCAGGGCCGGTTACGAGCAGTACTTC | CASSERGRAGYEQYF | TRBJ2-7 | TRBV25-1 | . | few
TGTGCCAGCAGCTCCCGGACCCATGAGCAGTTCTTC | CASSSRTHEQFF | TRBJ2-1 | TRBV21-1 | . | .
TGTGCCACCAGCAGAGATTTGTCACCCCTCCACTTT | CATSRDLSPLHF | TRBJ1-6 | TRBV15 | . | .
TGCGCCAGCAGCTTGGGAAAGCTTGGGGGCGCTTGGTACACTGAAGCTTTCTTT | CASSLGKLGGAWYTEAFF | TRBJ1-1 | TRBV5-1 | . | few
TGTGCCAGCAGCCAAGACAGGACGACCTACAATGAGCAGTTCTTC | CASSQDRTTYNEQFF | TRBJ2-1 | TRBV4-2 | . | .
TGCAGTGCGCCCCGGGGGATGGACACTGAAGCTTTCTTT | CSAPRGMDTEAFF | TRBJ1-1 | TRBV20-1 | . | many
TGCAGCGTTGCACAGGGTGGACTTGACAATGAGCAGTTCTTC | CSVAQGGLDNEQFF | TRBJ2-1 | TRBV29-1 | . | .
TGTGCCAGCAGTCCCGAGGACAGGAGCTCCTACGAGCAGTACTTC | CASSPEDRSSYEQYF | TRBJ2-7 | TRBV6-7 | TRBD1 | .
TGTGCCAGCAGTTACTCACCCGGCACTGAAGCTTTCTTT | CASSYSPGTEAFF | TRBJ1-1 | TRBV6-6 | . | few
TGTGCCAGTGACAGGGACAGGACTGAAGCTTTCTTT | CASDRDRTEAFF | TRBJ1-1 | TRBV19 | TRBD1 | .
TGCGCCAGCAGCTTGGTTGCGGGGGGCCATGGCTACACCTTC | CASSLVAGGHGYTF | TRBJ1-2 | TRBV5-1 | . | .
TGTGCCAGCAGCGCGACAGGGGGGTACACCGGGGAGCTGTTTTTT | CASSATGGYTGELFF | TRBJ2-2 | TRBV5-4 | TRBD1 | few
TGTGCCAGCAGCCAAGGACTAGCGGGTTTACCGAACACCGGGGAGCTGTTTTTT | CASSQGLAGLPNTGELFF | TRBJ2-2 | TRBV3-1 | TRBD2 | few
TGTGCCAGCAGCTTATTGGTGGGACTAGCGTTGACAGATACGCAGTATTTT | CASSLLVGLALTDTQYF | TRBJ2-3 | TRBV7-9 | TRBD2 | few
TGTGCCAGCAGCTTGGAGGGAGGCATTCAGTACTTC | CASSLEGGIQYF | TRBJ2-4 | TRBV7-2 | . | .